One and the same sample provided the 5 T cell receptor beta chains below, sequenced in a study of Ad26.COV2.S vaccination and SARS-CoV-2 variants. Treatment of the sample: about 20 received Ad26.COV2.S at low or high dose, single or two shots; roughly five received placebo; per-sample allocation not given. Specimens were obtained on day 63 following the first vaccine or placebo injection. Measured with immunoSEQ multiplex PCR; TCRdb has only the in-frame clones, and not every one. The sample carries some 400,000 clones, 75% to 90% recorded once. This specimen consisted of peripheral blood, obtained in a trial of Ad26.COV2.S vaccine versus placebo. Source of these receptors: a person between 18 and 59 years old who received the Ad26.COV2.S COVID-19 vaccine or a placebo.

In its sample, this clone was seen once. DNA of the CDR3: TGTGCCAGCAGCTCTAGACCGGGACTAACATACAATGAGCAGTTCTTC. This encodes CASSSRPGLTYNEQFF. V and J are TRBV7-3 and TRBJ2-1; 7 bases agree with TRBD2. V lost 4 bases, J lost 4 bases, and 10 bases stayed unmatched. The germline V gene encodes CDR1 SGHTA and CDR2 FQGTGA. There are 16 residues in the CDR3.

This chain links TRBV7-9 with TRBJ2-3, with 14 bases lining up with TRBD2. There are 16 residues in the CDR3. The V gene end was trimmed by 5 bases and the J gene end by 1 base; junction bases not matched to a gene: 2. CDR1 is SEHNR, CDR2 FQNEAQ, per germline (reference sequence). As DNA, the CDR3 is TGTGCCAGCAGCCTGACTAGCGGGAGGGGCACAGATACGCAGTATTTT. This codes for CASSLTSGRGTDTQYF. Filled out from reference TRBV7-9 and TRBJ2-3, the complete variable domain reads DTGVSQNPRHKITKRGQNVTFRCDPISEHNRLYWYRQTLGQGPEFLTYFQNEAQLEKSRLLSDRFSAERPKGSFSTLEIQRTEQGDSAMYLCASSLTSGRGTDTQYFGPGTRLTVL.

The CDR3 region has the DNA TGTGCCAGCAGTGAATCCCTGGGAGCTTTCTTT. This codes for CASSESLGAFF. The chain employs TRBV25-1 and TRBJ1-1, with D uncertain. Trimming took 1 base from V and 10 from J, leaving 7 bases between them. CDR3 size: 11 residues. Germline V gives CDR1 MGHDK, CDR2 SYGVNS.

The table lists this clone with a few counts. The chain is built from TRBV2 and TRBJ2-1; 14 bases agree with TRBD2. V gave up 2 bases and J gave up 10 bases; unmatched junction bases: 7. CDR3 length: 16 residues. Per the germline V gene, CDR1 is SNHLY and CDR2 is FYNNEI. CDR3 nucleotides: TGTGCCAGCAGTGAATCGGGACTAGCGGGAGCAGGAGAGCAGTTCTTC. It yields the protein CASSESGLAGAGEQFF.

The chain joins TRBV24-1 to TRBJ2-1; 12 bases agree with TRBD1. This CDR3 is 20 amino acids long. After removal of 3 bases from V and 5 bases from J, the junction contained 16 bases not matched to a gene. Germline assignment: CDR1 KGHDR and CDR2 SFDVKD. CDR3 nucleotides: TGTGCCACCAGTGATCCCCGGGACAGGGGGCTCGGCGGGACGAACAATGAGCAGTTCTTC. Its protein is CATSDPRDRGLGGTNNEQFF.